Sequencing of this T cell receptor (beta chain) was carried out in a study of cytomegalovirus exposure and HLA in healthy donors. V trimming: 7 bases; J trimming: 5 bases; junction bases outside the gene matches: 11. This CDR3 is built from 14 residues. Germline CDR1 SQVTM, CDR2 ANQGSEA. PCR amplification relied on 60 Vbeta primers (plus 13 Jbeta primers). Produced via immunoSEQ multiplex PCR; TCRdb's table is partial and in-frame only. Here the sample spans fewer than 200,000 clones, approximately 72% being singletons. The genes are TRBV29-1 and TRBJ1-2, with 9 bases matching TRBD1. Source material: PBMCs. The TCR originated in a human donor in good health. Written as DNA, the CDR3 is TGCAGCGCGACCCCCCCGGGACAGGGTTATGGCTACACCTTC. Translation gives CSATPPGQGYGYTF.